The sequence of this T cell receptor (gamma chain) was determined in a study of in vitro expanded adult blood gammadelta T cells (TCRdb year 2020). With regard to the full study: Among T cells, the purity of sorted Vgamma9Vdelta2 cells was between 94.4% and 100%. The study compared the TCR repertoire of Vgamma9Vdelta2 T cells expanded in vitro with a mistletoe-extract drug against those expanded with HMBPP or zoledronate. Cells from each donor were stimulated separately with HMBPP, zoledronate or AbnobaViscum P, and TRG and TRD CDR3 repertoires were sequenced for every condition. A few subjects were included in the TCR repertoire analysis. General study outcomes and caveats: All repertoires derived from in vitro expanded cultures of healthy donor cells, not from mistletoe-treated patients. Each donor had a private TRDV2 repertoire shared between treatments, and in multidimensional scaling the TRD repertoires clustered by subject rather than by stimulant. Top TRGV9 CDR3 clonotypes were largely public, being shared across donors and across all three stimulation conditions. AbnobaViscum P-expanded Vgamma9Vdelta2 repertoires showed CDR3 length, diversity and J usage similar to HMBPP- and zoledronate-expanded repertoires, suggesting a polyclonal response.

Comments on this clone: Its recognized antigen is unknown. A clone one base away is much larger, so this may be a read error. This CDR3 is also generated by other DNA sequences in the sample.

The library was generated by 5' RACE. RNA was extracted from roughly 10,000 sorted cells per sample using the RNeasy Micro Kit. Libraries were generated by template-switch reverse transcription, after which the CDR3gamma and CDR3delta regions were amplified by PCR. Amplicons were sequenced on an Illumina MiSeq using the V2 300 kit, producing 150 bp paired-end reads. Concerning the study's data processing: FastQC version 0.11.8 was used to assess read quality. MiXCR version 3.0.3 was used to build CDR3 sequences by aligning reads to GenBank TRG or TRD reference genes. MiXCR ran with default parameters, except that TRDD assembly used 3 instead of 5 consecutive nucleotides. Repertoire analyses, including normalized Shannon-Wiener diversity, clonotype tracking and multidimensional scaling, used VDJtools version 1.2.1 with default settings. CDR3 sequences that were out of frame or contained stop codons were removed from analysis. TCRdb called clones from the public reads with CATT, and repeated DNA sequences were later combined into one row. These V and J calls rely on TCRdb rather than the paper's analysis. Counted in this sample were around 470 gamma-chain clones; around an eighth of them appeared once. Of the sample, 25% to 35% is held by the ten largest clones.

The CDR3 goes from the cysteine to the phenylalanine over 18 residues. Solely the CDR3 DNA is kept, with 54 bases framed from the first base. CDR1 is given as GITISATS and CDR2 as ISYDGTV, both from the germline V gene (reference sequence). Interpreted using the paper, the treatment or condition label stands for: aminobisphosphonate causing endogenous IPP accumulation, roughly 0.9 uM. Live CD3+ TCRgammadelta+ Vgamma9+ Vdelta2+ T cells were FACS-sorted on a FACS Aria III after expansion. PBMC were exposed to about 0.99 uM zoledronate for one day and then washed three times before expansion. Expansion of the cultures lasted about 13 days, and IL-2 was replenished every 3 to 4 days. After the one-day stimulant pulse, cells were washed three times and then cultured in medium containing 100 U/mL IL-2. Peripheral blood mononuclear cells were isolated by Lymphoprep gradient centrifugation and cryopreserved in liquid nitrogen before culture.

The rearranged segments are TRGV9 and TRGJP. This receptor was obtained from an adult in good health. The sample consisted of gamma-delta T cells from peripheral blood expanded in culture, taken from an in vitro culture stimulated with zoledronate. In nucleotide form, the sequence is TGTGCCTTGTGGGAGGTGCGGGAGGAAGAGTTGGGCAAAAAAATCAAGGTGTTT. It codes for CALWEVREEELGKKIKVF.